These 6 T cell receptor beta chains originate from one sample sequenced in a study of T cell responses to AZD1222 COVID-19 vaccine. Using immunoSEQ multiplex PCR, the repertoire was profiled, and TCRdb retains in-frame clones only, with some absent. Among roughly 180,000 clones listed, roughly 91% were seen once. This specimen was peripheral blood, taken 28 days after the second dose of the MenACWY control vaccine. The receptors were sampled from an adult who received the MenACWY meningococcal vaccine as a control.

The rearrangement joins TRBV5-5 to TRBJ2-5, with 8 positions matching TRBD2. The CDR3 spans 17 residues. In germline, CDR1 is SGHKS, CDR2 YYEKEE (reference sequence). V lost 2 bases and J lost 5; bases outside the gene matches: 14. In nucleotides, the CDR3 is TGTGCCAGCAGCTTAACTGCTGGCGGGGGGTTTTTTGAGACCCAGTACTTC. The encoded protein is CASSLTAGGGFFETQYF. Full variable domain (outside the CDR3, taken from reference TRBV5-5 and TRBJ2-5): DAGVTQSPTHLIKTRGQQVTLRCSPISGHKSVSWYQQVLGQGPQFIFQYYEKEERGRGNFPDRFSARQFPNYSSELNVNALLLGDSALYLCASSLTAGGGFFETQYFGPGTRLLVL.

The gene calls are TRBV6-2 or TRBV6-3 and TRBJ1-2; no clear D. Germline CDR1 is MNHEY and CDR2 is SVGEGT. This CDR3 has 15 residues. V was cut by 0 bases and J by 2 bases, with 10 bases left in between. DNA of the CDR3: TGTGCCAGCAGTTACTCCGGCCGGGTCAACTATGGCTACACCTTC. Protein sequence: CASSYSGRVNYGYTF.

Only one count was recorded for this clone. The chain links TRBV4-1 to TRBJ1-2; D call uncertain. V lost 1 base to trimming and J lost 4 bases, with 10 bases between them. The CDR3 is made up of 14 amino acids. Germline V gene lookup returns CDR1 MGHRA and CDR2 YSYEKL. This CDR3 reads CASSQGSVTYGYTF. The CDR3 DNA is TGCGCCAGCAGCCAAGGGTCTGTCACCTATGGCTACACCTTC.

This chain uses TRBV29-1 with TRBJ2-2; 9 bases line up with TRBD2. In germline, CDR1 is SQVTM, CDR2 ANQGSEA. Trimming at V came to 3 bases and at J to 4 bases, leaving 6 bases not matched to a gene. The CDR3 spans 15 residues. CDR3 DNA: TGCAGCGTTGATCCCAGCGGGGGGTTCACCGGGGAGCTGTTTTTT. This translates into CSVDPSGGFTGELFF.

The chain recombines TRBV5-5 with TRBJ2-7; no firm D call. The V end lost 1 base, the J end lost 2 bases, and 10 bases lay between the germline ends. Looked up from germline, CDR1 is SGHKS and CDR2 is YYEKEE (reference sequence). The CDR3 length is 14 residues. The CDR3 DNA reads TGTGCCAGCAGCTTGCTTGGTGGGGCCTACGAGCAGTACTTC. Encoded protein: CASSLLGGAYEQYF. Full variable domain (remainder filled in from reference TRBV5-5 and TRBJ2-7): DAGVTQSPTHLIKTRGQQVTLRCSPISGHKSVSWYQQVLGQGPQFIFQYYEKEERGRGNFPDRFSARQFPNYSSELNVNALLLGDSALYLCASSLLGGAYEQYFGPGTRLTVT.

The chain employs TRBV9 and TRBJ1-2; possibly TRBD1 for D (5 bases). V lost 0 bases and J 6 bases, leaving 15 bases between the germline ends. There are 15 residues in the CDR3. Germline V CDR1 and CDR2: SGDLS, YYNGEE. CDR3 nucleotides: TGTGCCAGCAGCGTAGACGGGGCCGCGGGTGATGGCTACACCTTC. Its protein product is CASSVDGAAGDGYTF.